Many counts were recorded for the clone carrying this TCR beta chain. This sample is drawn from a study of T cells in Graves' hyperthyroidism and ophthalmopathy. Amplified TCR beta CDR3 regions derived from RNA transcripts. When the TCR CDR3 underwent first-round RT-PCR, the HTBI primer set was used. TCRdb used MiXCR to reprocess the multiplex PCR reads, holding one entry per CDR3 protein. The data hold about 210,000 distinct CDR3 sequences, with 15% to 20% observed a single time. The sample consisted of blood. This receptor was taken from a man between 50 and 59 years old with Graves' hyperthyroidism.

The CDR3 region is CASSWQGPNTEAFF. CDR3 bases: TGTGCCAGCAGTTGGCAGGGACCGAACACTGAAGCTTTCTTT. V gene TRBV12-3 or TRBV12-4 combines with J gene TRBJ1-1, with TRBD1 as a possible D gene (5 bases). Trimming took 4 bases from V and 1 from J, leaving 10 bases between them. There are 14 residues in the CDR3.